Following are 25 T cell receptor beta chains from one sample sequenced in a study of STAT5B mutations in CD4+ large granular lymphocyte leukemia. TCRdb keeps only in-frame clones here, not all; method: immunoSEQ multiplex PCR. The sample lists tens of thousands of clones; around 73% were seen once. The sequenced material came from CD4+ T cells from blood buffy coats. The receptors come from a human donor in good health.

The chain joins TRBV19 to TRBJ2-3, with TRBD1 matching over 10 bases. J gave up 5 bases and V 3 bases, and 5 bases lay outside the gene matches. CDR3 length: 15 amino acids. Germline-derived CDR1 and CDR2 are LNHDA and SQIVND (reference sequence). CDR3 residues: CASSIGTGEVDTQYF. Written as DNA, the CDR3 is TGTGCCAGTAGTATCGGGACAGGGGAGGTAGATACGCAGTATTTT.

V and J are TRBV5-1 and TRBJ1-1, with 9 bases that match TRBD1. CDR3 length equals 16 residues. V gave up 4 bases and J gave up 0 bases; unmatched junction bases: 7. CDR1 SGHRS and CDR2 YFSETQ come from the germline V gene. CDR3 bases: TGCGCCAGCAGCACACAGGGACAGGGTTTGAACACTGAAGCTTTCTTT. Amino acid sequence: CASSTQGQGLNTEAFF. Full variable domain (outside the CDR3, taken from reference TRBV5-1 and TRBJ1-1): KAGVTQTPRYLIKTRGQQVTLSCSPISGHRSVSWYQQTPGQGLQFLFEYFSETQRNKGNFPGRFSGRQFSNSRSEMNVSTLELGDSALYLCASSTQGQGLNTEAFFGQGTRLTVV.

The CDR3 loop reads CASSPPGTSFETQYF. The CDR3 DNA reads TGTGCCAGCAGCCCCCCAGGGACTAGCTTCGAGACCCAGTACTTC. The V call is TRBV6-6, the J call TRBJ2-5; 9 bases match TRBD2. The length of the CDR3 is 15 residues. Germline trimming cut 6 bases from V and 5 bases from J; bases unmatched to any gene: 10. Germline CDR1 reads MNHNY; CDR2 reads SVGAGI (reference sequence).

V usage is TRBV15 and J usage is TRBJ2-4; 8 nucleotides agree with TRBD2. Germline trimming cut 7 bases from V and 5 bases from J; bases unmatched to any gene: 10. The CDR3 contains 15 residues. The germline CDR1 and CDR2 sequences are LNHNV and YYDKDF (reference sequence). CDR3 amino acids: CATTPPGGAENIQYF. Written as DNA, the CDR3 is TGTGCCACCACCCCCCCGGGAGGGGCCGAAAACATTCAGTACTTC.

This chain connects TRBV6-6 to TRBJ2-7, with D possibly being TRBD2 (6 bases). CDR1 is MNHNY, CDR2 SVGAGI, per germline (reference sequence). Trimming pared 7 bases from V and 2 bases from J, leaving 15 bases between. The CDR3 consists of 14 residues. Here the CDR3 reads CASNKGTSAYEQYF. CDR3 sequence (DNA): TGTGCCAGCAACAAAGGGACTTCTGCCTACGAGCAGTACTTC.

CDR3 residues: CASSRTGGYQPQHF. The CDR3 nucleotides are TGTGCCAGCAGCAGGACAGGGGGATATCAGCCCCAGCATTTT. The J gene is TRBJ1-5, the V gene TRBV6-1, with TRBD1 matching 10 bases. This CDR3 is built from 14 residues. Looked up from germline, CDR1 is MNHNS and CDR2 is SASEGT. V dropped 6 bases and J dropped 5; count of bases not matched to a gene: 4.

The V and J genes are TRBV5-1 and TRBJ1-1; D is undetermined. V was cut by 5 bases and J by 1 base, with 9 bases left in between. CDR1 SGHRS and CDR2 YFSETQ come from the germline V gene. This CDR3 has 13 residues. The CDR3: CASRLVQNTEAFF. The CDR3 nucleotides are TGCGCCAGCAGGTTAGTCCAGAACACTGAAGCTTTCTTT.

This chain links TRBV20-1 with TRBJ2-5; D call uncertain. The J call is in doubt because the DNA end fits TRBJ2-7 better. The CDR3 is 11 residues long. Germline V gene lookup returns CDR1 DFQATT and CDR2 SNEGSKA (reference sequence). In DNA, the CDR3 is TGCAGTGCTAGCTCCGGCTACGAGCAGTACTTC. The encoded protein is CSASSGYEQYF.

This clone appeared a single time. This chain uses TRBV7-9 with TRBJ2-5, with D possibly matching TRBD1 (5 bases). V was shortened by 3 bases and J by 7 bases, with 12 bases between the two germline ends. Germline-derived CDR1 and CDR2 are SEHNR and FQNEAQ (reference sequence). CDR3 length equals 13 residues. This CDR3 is CASSFGQGRTQYF. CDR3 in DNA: TGTGCCAGCAGCTTCGGCCAGGGTAGGACCCAGTACTTC.

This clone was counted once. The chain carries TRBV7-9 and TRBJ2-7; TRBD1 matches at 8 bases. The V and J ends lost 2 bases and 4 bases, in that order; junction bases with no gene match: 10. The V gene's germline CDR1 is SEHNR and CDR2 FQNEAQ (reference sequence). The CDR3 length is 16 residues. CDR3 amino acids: CASSLFRGRGQYEQYF. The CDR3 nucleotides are TGTGCCAGCAGCTTATTTCGGGGCAGGGGGCAGTACGAGCAGTACTTC.

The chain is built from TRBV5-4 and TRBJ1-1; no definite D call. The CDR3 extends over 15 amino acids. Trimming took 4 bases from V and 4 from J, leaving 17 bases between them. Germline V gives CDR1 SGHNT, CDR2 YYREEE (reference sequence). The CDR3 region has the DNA TGTGCCAGCAGCATTATAGGGAGCACAGCCACTGAAGCTTTCTTT. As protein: CASSIIGSTATEAFF.

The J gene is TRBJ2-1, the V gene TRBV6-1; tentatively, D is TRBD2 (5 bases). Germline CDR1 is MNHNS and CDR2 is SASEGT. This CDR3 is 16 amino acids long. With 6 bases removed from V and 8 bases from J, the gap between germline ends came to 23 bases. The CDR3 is CASREQAVSSGYEQFF. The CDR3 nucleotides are TGTGCCAGCAGGGAACAAGCGGTCTCCTCGGGCTATGAGCAGTTCTTC.

CDR3: CASSVGQGGLAGGKQFF. In DNA, the CDR3 is TGTGCCAGCAGCGTAGGACAGGGGGGACTAGCGGGAGGAAAGCAGTTCTTC. The chain couples TRBV9 to TRBJ2-1; 15 positions agree with TRBD2. Per germline, CDR1 SGDLS and CDR2 YYNGEE. The V segment lost 0 bases and the J segment 11 bases; nucleotides outside the gene matches: 9. The CDR3 covers 17 residues.

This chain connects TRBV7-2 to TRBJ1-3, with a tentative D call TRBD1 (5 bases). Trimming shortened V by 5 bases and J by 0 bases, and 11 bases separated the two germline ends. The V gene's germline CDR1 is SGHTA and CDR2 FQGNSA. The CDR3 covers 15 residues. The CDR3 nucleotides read TGTGCCAGCAGCGTTGACAGCTCCTCTGGAAACACCATATATTTT. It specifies CASSVDSSSGNTIYF.

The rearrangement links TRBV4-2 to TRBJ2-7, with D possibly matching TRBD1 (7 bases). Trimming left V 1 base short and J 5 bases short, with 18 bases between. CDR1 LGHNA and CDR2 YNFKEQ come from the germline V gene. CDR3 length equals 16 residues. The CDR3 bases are TGTGCCAGCAGCCAAGTAGGGGGCCGCCTAGCGAACGAGCAGTACTTC. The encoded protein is CASSQVGGRLANEQYF.

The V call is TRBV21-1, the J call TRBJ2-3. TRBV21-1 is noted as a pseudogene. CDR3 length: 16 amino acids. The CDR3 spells CASSNRAFPSTDTQYF. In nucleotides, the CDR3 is TGTGCCAGCAGCAATAGGGCTTTCCCTAGCACAGATACGCAGTATTTT.

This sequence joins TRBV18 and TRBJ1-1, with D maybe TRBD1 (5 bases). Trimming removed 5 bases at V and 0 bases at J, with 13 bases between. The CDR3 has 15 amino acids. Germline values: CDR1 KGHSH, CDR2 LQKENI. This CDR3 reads CASSEAGLLNTEAFF. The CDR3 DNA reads TGTGCCAGCTCAGAGGCGGGGCTGTTGAACACTGAAGCTTTCTTT.

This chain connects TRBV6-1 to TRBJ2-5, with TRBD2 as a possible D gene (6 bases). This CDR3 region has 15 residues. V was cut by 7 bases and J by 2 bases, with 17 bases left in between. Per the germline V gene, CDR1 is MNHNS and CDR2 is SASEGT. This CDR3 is CASTPSGGLQETQYF. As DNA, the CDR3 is TGTGCCAGCACCCCCTCTGGGGGGTTACAAGAGACCCAGTACTTC.

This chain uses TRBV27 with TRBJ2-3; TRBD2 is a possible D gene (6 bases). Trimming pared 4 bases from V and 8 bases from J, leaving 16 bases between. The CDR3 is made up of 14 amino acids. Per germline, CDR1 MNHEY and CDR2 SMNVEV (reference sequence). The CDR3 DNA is TGTGCCAGCAGTTACGCCTCCCTCGGGGGTACGCAGTATTTT. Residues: CASSYASLGGTQYF.

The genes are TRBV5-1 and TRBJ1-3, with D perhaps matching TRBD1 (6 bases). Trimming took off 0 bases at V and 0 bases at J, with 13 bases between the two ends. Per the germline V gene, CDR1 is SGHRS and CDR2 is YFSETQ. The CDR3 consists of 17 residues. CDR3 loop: CASSLGQGISSGNTIYF. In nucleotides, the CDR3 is TGCGCCAGCAGCTTGGGGCAGGGGATCAGCTCTGGAAACACCATATATTTT.

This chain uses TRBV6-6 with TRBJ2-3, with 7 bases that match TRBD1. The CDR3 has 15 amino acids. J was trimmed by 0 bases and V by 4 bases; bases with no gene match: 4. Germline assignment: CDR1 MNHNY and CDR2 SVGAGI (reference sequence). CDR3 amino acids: CASSSQGSSTDTQYF. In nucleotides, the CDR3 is TGTGCCAGCAGTTCACAGGGGAGCAGCACAGATACGCAGTATTTT.

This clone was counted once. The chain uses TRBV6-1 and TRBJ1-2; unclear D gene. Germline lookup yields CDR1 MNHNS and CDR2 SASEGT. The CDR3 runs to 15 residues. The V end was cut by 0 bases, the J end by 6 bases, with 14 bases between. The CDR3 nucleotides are TGTGCCAGCAGTGAAGCCCCCCATGTTGCGAATGGCTACACCTTC. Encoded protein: CASSEAPHVANGYTF.

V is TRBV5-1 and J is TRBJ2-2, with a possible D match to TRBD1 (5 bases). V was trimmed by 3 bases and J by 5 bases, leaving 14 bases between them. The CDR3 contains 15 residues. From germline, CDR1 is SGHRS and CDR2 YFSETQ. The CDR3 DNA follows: TGCGCCAGCAGCTCCAGGGTAGATGCGACCGGGGAGCTGTTTTTT. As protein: CASSSRVDATGELFF. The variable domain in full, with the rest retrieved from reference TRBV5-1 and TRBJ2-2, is KAGVTQTPRYLIKTRGQQVTLSCSPISGHRSVSWYQQTPGQGLQFLFEYFSETQRNKGNFPGRFSGRQFSNSRSEMNVSTLELGDSALYLCASSSRVDATGELFFGEGSRLTVL.

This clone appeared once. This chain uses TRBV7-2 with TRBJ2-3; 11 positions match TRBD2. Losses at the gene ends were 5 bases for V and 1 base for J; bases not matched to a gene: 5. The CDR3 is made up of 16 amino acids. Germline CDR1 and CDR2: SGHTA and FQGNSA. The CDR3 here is CASSAGTSGRTDTQYF. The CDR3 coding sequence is TGTGCCAGCAGCGCCGGGACTAGCGGCCGCACAGATACGCAGTATTTT.

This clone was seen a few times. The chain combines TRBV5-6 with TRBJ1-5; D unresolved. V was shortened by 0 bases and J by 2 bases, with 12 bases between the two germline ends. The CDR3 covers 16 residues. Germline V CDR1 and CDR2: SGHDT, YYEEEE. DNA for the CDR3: TGTGCCAGCAGCTTGGCAATAGGATCTGGCAATCAGCCCCAGCATTTT. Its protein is CASSLAIGSGNQPQHF.